These 22 T cell receptor beta chains originate from one sample sequenced in a study of T cells in localized non-small cell lung cancer. Clones were read by immunoSEQ multiplex PCR, and TCRdb kept only the in-frame ones, dropping some. Of about 78,000 clones in the sample, approximately 84% were seen once. The specimen was peripheral blood, collected before any cancer treatment. These receptors were collected from a man aged 40 to 75 with stage I lung adenocarcinoma.

This chain joins TRBV5-1 and TRBJ2-7, with D tentatively TRBD1 (6 bases). Germline CDR1 and CDR2: SGHRS and YFSETQ. With 4 bases removed from V and 2 bases from J, the gap between germline ends came to 16 bases. This CDR3 is 15 amino acids long. Here the CDR3 reads CASSGPGTLTYEQYF. Here the CDR3 DNA reads TGCGCCAGCAGCGGACCCGGGACACTGACCTACGAGCAGTACTTC.

The chain joins TRBV19 to TRBJ2-7, with TRBD1 as a possible D gene (5 bases). V lost 8 bases, J lost 0 bases, and 14 bases lay in between. Germline loops: CDR1 LNHDA, CDR2 SQIVND (reference sequence). This CDR3 is built from 14 residues. This chain's CDR3 is CASSRQIPSYEQYF. The CDR3 nucleotides read TGTGCCAGTTCCCGACAGATTCCCTCCTACGAGCAGTACTTC.

This chain connects TRBV19 to TRBJ2-7; 12 positions agree with TRBD2. With 6 bases clipped from V and 2 bases from J, the junction kept 2 bases outside the gene matches. CDR1 and CDR2 from the germline V gene are LNHDA and SQIVND (reference sequence). This CDR3 region has 14 residues. This chain's CDR3 is CASSWTSGTYEQYF. The CDR3 DNA reads TGTGCCAGTAGCTGGACTAGCGGGACCTACGAGCAGTACTTC. Using reference TRBV19 and TRBJ2-7 for the parts outside the CDR3, the full variable domain is DGGITQSPKYLFRKEGQNVTLSCEQNLNHDAMYWYRQDPGQGLRLIYYSQIVNDFQKGDIAEGYSVSREKKESFPLTVTSAQKNPTAFYLCASSWTSGTYEQYFGPGTRLTVT.

J is TRBJ2-1 and V is TRBV6-5; no reliable D call. The length of the CDR3 is 16 residues. The ends were cut back, 4 bases at V and 0 bases at J, with 13 bases in the middle. Germline V CDR1 and CDR2: MNHEY, SVGAGI. The CDR3 protein is CASSLTVPSSYNEQFF. The CDR3 bases are TGTGCCAGCAGTTTAACCGTCCCTAGCTCCTACAATGAGCAGTTCTTC.

The V and J genes are TRBV11-2 and TRBJ2-3; the D is unclear. Germline V CDR1 and CDR2: SGHAT, FQNNGV. Trimming took off 2 bases at V and 6 bases at J, with 12 bases between the two ends. There are 14 residues in the CDR3. The CDR3 loop is CASSLKGSGDTQYF. CDR3 nucleotide sequence: TGTGCCAGCAGCTTAAAGGGATCGGGTGATACGCAGTATTTT. The full variable domain, rest sourced from reference TRBV11-2 and TRBJ2-3, is EAGVAQSPRYKIIEKRQSVAFWCNPISGHATLYWYQQILGQGPKLLIQFQNNGVVDDSQLPKDRFSAERLKGVDSTLKIQPAKLEDSAVYLCASSLKGSGDTQYFGPGTRLTVL.

A single count supports this clone. The chain carries TRBV19 and TRBJ1-4, with D unclear. CDR1 is LNHDA, CDR2 SQIVND, per germline (reference sequence). CDR3 length: 15 residues. The germline V and J ends were trimmed by 7 bases and 5 bases, with 17 bases remaining between them. CDR3 sequence (DNA): TGTGCCAGTACCGCCAGGCCGGGCAGCAATGAAAAACTGTTTTTT. Encoded protein: CASTARPGSNEKLFF.

J is TRBJ1-2 and V is TRBV25-1; perhaps TRBD1 as D (6 bases). Germline loops: CDR1 MGHDK, CDR2 SYGVNS. The CDR3 extends over 16 amino acids. The V end lost 1 base, the J end lost 8 bases, and 20 bases lay between the germline ends. The CDR3 sequence is CASSELSPRRGAGYTF. The CDR3 DNA follows: TGTGCCAGCAGTGAATTATCCCCACGGCGGGGGGCCGGCTACACCTTC.

J is TRBJ2-1 and V is TRBV10-1; TRBD2 is a possible D gene (6 bases). Deletions cut 0 bases from V and 7 bases from J, with 13 bases between. This CDR3 has 15 amino acids. Germline V gene sequence: CDR1 WNHNN, CDR2 SYGVQD (reference sequence). DNA of the CDR3: TGCGCCAGCAGTGAGTCAGGGTGGGGGGAGAATGAGCAGTTCTTC. Translation gives CASSESGWGENEQFF.

The V and J genes are TRBV30 and TRBJ1-3, with D possibly being TRBD1 (5 bases). Between the trimmed V and J ends, which lost 4 bases and 0 bases, there was a span of 13 bases. This CDR3 has 15 residues. Germline lookup yields CDR1 GTSNPN and CDR2 SVGIG (reference sequence). The CDR3 region is CAWNEQVHSGNTIYF. The CDR3 nucleotides are TGTGCCTGGAATGAACAGGTCCACTCTGGAAACACCATATATTTT.

This chain connects TRBV11-2 to TRBJ2-1, with D tentatively TRBD1 (6 bases). The germline V gene has CDR1 SGHAT and CDR2 FQNNGV. The V and J ends lost 6 bases and 6 bases respectively, with 21 bases between them. The CDR3 totals 16 residues. CDR3 in amino acids: CASRSVRGSRGNEQFF. CDR3 sequence (DNA): TGTGCCAGCAGGTCCGTAAGGGGGAGTAGGGGCAATGAGCAGTTCTTC.

The rearrangement joins TRBV2 to TRBJ2-3; 8 nucleotides agree with TRBD2. With V trimmed by 7 bases and J by 4 bases, 4 bases remained unmatched. The CDR3 is made up of 13 amino acids. The germline CDR1 and CDR2 sequences are SNHLY and FYNNEI. For the CDR3, the DNA is TGTGCCAGCACCAGGACTAGCCCAGATACGCAGTATTTT. Amino acid sequence: CASTRTSPDTQYF.

The rearrangement links TRBV10-2 to TRBJ2-7; 12 nucleotides agree with TRBD1. CDR3 size: 16 residues. Germline V gene sequence: CDR1 WSHSY, CDR2 SAAADI. V dropped 6 bases and J dropped 4; count of bases not matched to a gene: 10. The chain's CDR3 is CASRATGTGGRYEQYF. The CDR3 nucleotides are TGCGCCAGCAGGGCTACCGGGACAGGGGGCAGGTACGAGCAGTACTTC.

This clone was counted only a few times. The rearrangement joins TRBV9 to TRBJ1-2; D is possibly TRBD1 (5 bases). Trimming took off 2 bases at V and 4 bases at J, with 9 bases between the two ends. Germline CDR1 reads SGDLS; CDR2 reads YYNGEE. This CDR3 is 13 amino acids long. The DNA of the CDR3 is TGTGCCAGCAGCGTTGACAGATCCTATGGCTACACCTTC. Encoded protein: CASSVDRSYGYTF.

This clone was observed a handful of times. The V call is TRBV4-1, the J call TRBJ2-6; D not resolved. V was shortened by 1 base and J by 1 base, with 17 bases between the two germline ends. CDR3 length: 19 amino acids. Germline V gene data show CDR1 as MGHRA and CDR2 as YSYEKL. This chain's CDR3 is CASSQGILGDGSGANVLTF. The CDR3, as DNA: TGCGCCAGCAGCCAAGGTATCTTGGGTGACGGGTCTGGGGCCAACGTCCTGACTTTC.

This clone was observed a few times. The chain combines TRBV27 with TRBJ1-2, with 12 bases lining up with TRBD1. J lost 8 bases, V lost 6 bases, and 1 base had no gene match. CDR3 length: 12 amino acids. Per germline, CDR1 MNHEY and CDR2 SMNVEV (reference sequence). The CDR3 region is CASSGTGGGYTF. The CDR3, as DNA: TGTGCCAGCAGCGGGACAGGGGGCGGCTACACCTTC.

This chain uses TRBV10-3 with TRBJ2-1, with 9 bases that match TRBD1. The CDR3 has 13 amino acids. With 6 bases clipped from V and 6 bases from J, the junction kept 3 bases outside the gene matches. CDR1 is ENHRY, CDR2 SYGVKD, per germline. The CDR3 here is CAIRKDRGNEQFF. Here the CDR3 DNA reads TGTGCCATCAGGAAGGACAGGGGCAATGAGCAGTTCTTC.

The chain recombines TRBV6-1 with TRBJ2-3; perhaps D is TRBD1 or TRBD2 (5 bases each). CDR3 length equals 13 residues. Trimming shortened V by 6 bases and J by 4 bases, and 11 bases separated the two germline ends. Germline V gene sequence: CDR1 MNHNS, CDR2 SASEGT. The CDR3 nucleotides are TGTGCCAGCAGCCGGGACCTCTCAGATACGCAGTATTTT. Encoded protein: CASSRDLSDTQYF.

In this sample, this clone turned up a few times. The gene calls are TRBV5-6 and TRBJ2-7, with D maybe TRBD1 (5 bases). The CDR3 spans 14 residues. The germline V and J ends were trimmed by 4 bases and 1 base, with 12 bases remaining between them. Germline V lookup: CDR1 SGHDT, CDR2 YYEEEE. Written as DNA, the CDR3 is TGTGCCAGCAGCGCAGCCAGGGAATCCTACGAGCAGTACTTC. Its translation: CASSAARESYEQYF.

J is TRBJ2-1 and V is TRBV14, with a tentative D call TRBD2 (5 bases). The CDR3 extends over 13 amino acids. Germline CDR1 and CDR2: SGHDN and FVKESK. V was pared by 2 bases and J by 9 bases, with 11 bases between. CDR3 in DNA: TGTGCCAGCAGCCAATCAGGAGCGGCTGAGCAGTTCTTC. This codes for CASSQSGAAEQFF.

The chain recombines TRBV14 with TRBJ2-5; D gene uncertain. Trimming removed 5 bases at V and 5 bases at J, with 18 bases between. The CDR3 is 15 amino acids. Germline loops: CDR1 SGHDN, CDR2 FVKESK. The CDR3 sequence: CASSSLRVGMETQYF. The CDR3 region has the DNA TGTGCCAGCAGCTCGCTGCGCGTGGGGATGGAGACCCAGTACTTC.

The genes are TRBV2 and TRBJ2-1; 11 bases are shared with TRBD2. Germline V CDR1 and CDR2: SNHLY, FYNNEI. CDR3 length: 16 amino acids. V dropped 3 bases and J dropped 8; count of bases not matched to a gene: 9. CDR3 bases: TGTGCCAGCAGTGATAGATCGACTAGCGGGATGGATGAGCAGTTCTTC. Encoded protein: CASSDRSTSGMDEQFF.

As concerns this clone: This may come from a read error, since a much larger clone is one base off. The rearrangement uses TRBV7-3 and TRBJ2-2; D is unresolved. With 3 bases removed from V and 1 base from J, the gap between germline ends came to 0 bases. The CDR3 is 12 amino acids. CDR1 and CDR2 from the germline V gene are SGHTA and FQGTGA. The CDR3, as DNA: TGTGCCAGCAGCTTGAACACCGGGGAGCTGTTTTTT. Encoded protein: CASSLNTGELFF.